The subject of this entry is one T cell receptor beta chain. What it binds is unknown. These data are taken from a study of shared clonotypes between healthy human individuals. Whole-study findings and limits: Across subsets, estimated richness was generally greater for naive than for memory populations.

Trimming removed 6 bases from V and 5 bases from J, with 17 bases in between. This CDR3 has 14 amino acids. Per the germline V gene, CDR1 is MNHEY and CDR2 is SVGAGI. This table comes from immunoSEQ multiplex PCR, and its TCRdb copy is limited to in-frame clones, with some not included. The profile covers about 1.1 million clones, with 60% to 85% appearing a single time and 0.89% taken by the ten largest. The sequenced material came from memory CD4+ T cells from PBMCs. The subset here: CD45RA-negative fraction. This chain uses TRBV6-5 with TRBJ2-7, with D unresolved. This TCR came from a man between 18 and 29 years old in good health. Some clones in this sample may be carry-over from other donors' samples. CDR3 residues: CASSSTGPRNEQYF. In nucleotides, the CDR3 is TGTGCCAGCAGCAGTACCGGGCCCAGAAACGAGCAGTACTTC.